The 24 T cell receptor beta chains in this list originate from one sample, sequenced in a study of blood T cell repertoires in COVID-19. The assay was immunoSEQ multiplex PCR, and TCRdb's table has in-frame clones only and misses some. This sample has roughly 360,000 clones, with approximately 77% found just once. What was sequenced was peripheral blood. These receptors all come from a human donor with acute or convalescent COVID-19. The donor label of this sample is uncertain.

The rearrangement joins TRBV6-5 to TRBJ2-7, with 7 bases lining up with TRBD2. The CDR3 covers 15 residues. With 3 bases clipped from V and 8 bases from J, the junction kept 13 bases outside the gene matches. The germline gives CDR1 MNHEY, CDR2 SVGAGI. As DNA, the CDR3 is TGTGCCAGCAGTTATGGGGAGGGAATCGGTGGGAAGCAGTACTTC. As protein: CASSYGEGIGGKQYF.

The chain has TRBV6-5 and TRBJ2-5; tentatively, D is TRBD2 (7 bases). The germline V gene encodes CDR1 MNHEY and CDR2 SVGAGI. The length of the CDR3 is 16 residues. V lost 4 bases and J lost 5, with 20 bases in between. CDR3 sequence (DNA): TGTGCCAGCAGTTTGGGGGGGGCAGGTGGTAGGGAGACCCAGTACTTC. The encoded protein is CASSLGGAGGRETQYF.

In this sample, this clone turned up a few times. The chain is built from TRBV7-8 and TRBJ2-7; no definite D call. V lost 0 bases and J lost 2, with 8 bases in between. The CDR3 covers 14 residues. From germline, CDR1 is SGHVS and CDR2 FQNEAQ. CDR3 sequence reads: CASSLARQTYEQYF. As DNA, the CDR3 is TGTGCCAGCAGCTTAGCGCGGCAGACCTACGAGCAGTACTTC.

This sequence joins TRBV9 and TRBJ1-6, with 7 bases fitting TRBD1. The ends lost 3 bases at V and 10 bases at J; junction bases unmatched: 1. This CDR3 is built from 12 residues. The germline CDR1 and CDR2 sequences are SGDLS and YYNGEE. CDR3 nucleotide sequence: TGTGCCAGCAGCGGACAGGGATCACCCCTCCACTTT. Amino acid sequence: CASSGQGSPLHF.

The chain has TRBV10-3 and TRBJ1-2; maybe TRBD1 (6 bases). The CDR3 has 14 amino acids. V was cut by 11 bases and J by 8 bases, with 24 bases left in between. Germline V gives CDR1 ENHRY, CDR2 SYGVKD. CDR3 DNA: TGTGCCGCGAGGCCAGGGGCAAGAGATGCCGGCTACACCTTC. Protein: CAARPGARDAGYTF.

This rearrangement joins TRBV7-9 to TRBJ2-3; TRBD1 might be the D (5 bases). CDR1 SEHNR and CDR2 FQNEAQ come from the germline V gene (reference sequence). V lost 2 bases and J lost 0, with 18 bases in between. The CDR3 contains 18 residues. The CDR3, as DNA: TGTGCCAGCAGCTTAACCAACCTCAGGGAATCCAGCACAGATACGCAGTATTTT. Amino acids: CASSLTNLRESSTDTQYF. The full variable domain, completed using reference TRBV7-9 and TRBJ2-3, is DTGVSQNPRHKITKRGQNVTFRCDPISEHNRLYWYRQTLGQGPEFLTYFQNEAQLEKSRLLSDRFSAERPKGSFSTLEIQRTEQGDSAMYLCASSLTNLRESSTDTQYFGPGTRLTVL.

This clone was found once. The J gene is TRBJ2-1, the V gene TRBV5-8; D ambiguous. From germline, CDR1 is SGHTS and CDR2 YDEGEE. Trimming removed 6 bases at V and 11 bases at J, with 18 bases between. CDR3 length: 13 residues. The CDR3 spells CASTPLNTMKQFF. CDR3 nucleotide sequence: TGTGCCAGCACCCCGCTGAATACAATGAAGCAGTTCTTC.

The chain couples TRBV29-1 to TRBJ2-7, with 7 bases that match TRBD1. The V gene's germline CDR1 is SQVTM and CDR2 ANQGSEA. This CDR3 contains 12 residues. V lost 6 bases and J lost 5; bases outside the gene matches: 7. CDR3 sequence: CSVGDRVHEQYF. The CDR3 coding sequence is TGCAGCGTGGGAGACAGGGTCCACGAGCAGTACTTC.

The J gene is TRBJ1-3, the V gene TRBV2; D unclear. The V gene's germline CDR1 is SNHLY and CDR2 FYNNEI. The CDR3 loop spans 14 amino acids. Trimming stripped 6 bases from V and 0 bases from J, with 9 bases between. In DNA, the CDR3 is TGTGCCAGCAGCCCCGACTACTCTGGAAACACCATATATTTT. Protein product: CASSPDYSGNTIYF. Variable domain in full (rest from reference TRBV2 and TRBJ1-3): EPEVTQTPSHQVTQMGQEVILRCVPISNHLYFYWYRQILGQKVEFLVSFYNNEISEKSEIFDDQFSVERPDGSNFTLKIRSTKLEDSAMYFCASSPDYSGNTIYFGEGSWLTVV.

V and J are TRBV29-1 and TRBJ1-1, with TRBD1 matching over 7 bases. J lost 5 bases, V lost 7 bases, and 7 bases had no gene match. The CDR3 sequence is 12 residues long. CDR1 SQVTM and CDR2 ANQGSEA come from the germline V gene. CDR3 nucleotides: TGCAGCGGGGAACAGGGGCGGACTGAAGCTTTCTTT. Its protein product is CSGEQGRTEAFF.

This chain links TRBV7-2 with TRBJ1-3; 9 nucleotides line up with TRBD1. In germline, CDR1 is SGHTA, CDR2 FQGNSA. J lost 1 base, V lost 6 bases, and 4 bases had no gene match. This CDR3 comprises 15 residues. This CDR3 is CASSSGTGSGNTIYF. In DNA form, the CDR3 reads TGTGCCAGCAGTTCCGGGACAGGGTCTGGAAACACCATATATTTT.

This clone was observed once. V is TRBV7-8 and J is TRBJ1-4; D not certain. Trimming cost V 3 bases and J 7 bases, with 21 bases left between them. The CDR3 length is 17 residues. The germline gives CDR1 SGHVS, CDR2 FQNEAQ. CDR3 DNA sequence: TGTGCCAGCAGCTTGGTACAAGGGAGGTCCGCTATTGAAAAACTGTTTTTT. Translated, it gives CASSLVQGRSAIEKLFF.

This clone was detected once. J is TRBJ2-7 and V is TRBV30; D might be TRBD1 (5 bases). V lost 1 base to trimming and J lost 1 base, with 5 bases between them. CDR1 GTSNPN and CDR2 SVGIG come from the germline V gene (reference sequence). The CDR3 runs 12 residues. The CDR3 nucleotides read TGTGCCTGGAGTGGACAGTCCTACGAGCAGTACTTC. It is translated as CAWSGQSYEQYF.

This clone was recorded only once. V usage is TRBV10-2 and J usage is TRBJ2-3; D not resolved. CDR3 length: 12 residues. The germline CDR1 and CDR2 sequences are WSHSY and SAAADI. The V and J ends lost 8 bases and 2 bases respectively, with 8 bases between them. The CDR3 protein is CASGQNTDTQYF. In DNA form, the CDR3 reads TGCGCCAGCGGGCAGAACACAGATACGCAGTATTTT.

The V and J genes are TRBV7-8 and TRBJ2-1, with TRBD2 matching 7 bases. Germline V gene lookup returns CDR1 SGHVS and CDR2 FQNEAQ. With 1 base clipped from V and 7 bases from J, the junction kept 4 bases outside the gene matches. The CDR3 spans 14 residues. This CDR3 is CASSLGGGTNEQFF. The CDR3 DNA reads as TGTGCCAGCAGCTTAGGCGGGGGTACGAATGAGCAGTTCTTC.

The V call is TRBV28, the J call TRBJ2-3; 8 bases agree with TRBD2. Germline V CDR1 and CDR2: MDHEN, SYDVKM. The CDR3 has 14 amino acids. V lost 5 bases to trimming and J lost 5 bases; unmatched junction nucleotides: 6. In DNA, the CDR3 is TGTGCCAGCAGTGGCGGGGGGTTCCGAGATACGCAGTATTTT. Translating it yields CASSGGGFRDTQYF.

The CDR3 loop is CASSPRGNTIYF. For the CDR3, the DNA is TGTGCCAGCAGCCCCCGGGGGAACACCATATATTTT. The chain carries TRBV7-9 and TRBJ1-3; possible D gene TRBD1, 5 bases. CDR1 and CDR2 from the germline V gene are SEHNR and FQNEAQ (reference sequence). There are 12 residues in the CDR3. V lost 5 bases and J lost 7, with 9 bases in between.

The V and J genes are TRBV27 and TRBJ2-7; perhaps TRBD2 as D (7 bases). The CDR3 covers 15 residues. V lost 6 bases and J 6 bases, leaving 21 bases between the germline ends. Germline CDR1 reads MNHEY; CDR2 reads SMNVEV (reference sequence). CDR3 loop: CASRLTWGGQREQYF. CDR3 nucleotides: TGTGCCAGCAGACTAACCTGGGGGGGGCAGCGCGAGCAGTACTTC.

The genes are TRBV11-2 and TRBJ2-7, with 14 bases fitting TRBD2. The CDR3 contains 18 residues. The trim removed 6 bases at V and 2 bases at J, leaving 12 bases unmatched. Germline CDR1 and CDR2: SGHAT and FQNNGV. CDR3 protein: CASSTRTSGGSTAYEQYF. The CDR3 DNA follows: TGTGCCAGCAGTACGCGGACTAGCGGGGGGTCGACAGCCTACGAGCAGTACTTC.

Concerning this clone itself: The identical CDR3 is also encoded by other nucleotide sequences in the sample. The chain links TRBV4-1 to TRBJ1-2; 8 bases fit TRBD1. Germline values: CDR1 MGHRA, CDR2 YSYEKL. The V segment lost 1 base and the J segment 7 bases; nucleotides outside the gene matches: 11. The CDR3 has 16 residues. The CDR3 bases are TGCGCCAGCAGCCAAGGGCCCGGGCAGGGGGCTCTTGGCTACACCTTC. This codes for CASSQGPGQGALGYTF.

This rearrangement joins TRBV7-8 to TRBJ2-1; 9 bases fit TRBD2. CDR1 and CDR2 (germline): SGHVS, FQNEAQ. The CDR3 contains 14 residues. With V trimmed by 7 bases and J by 2 bases, 3 bases remained unmatched. CDR3 in DNA: TGTGCCAGCAAACGACTAGCGGCCTACAATGAGCAGTTCTTC. It specifies CASKRLAAYNEQFF.

The chain joins TRBV6-4 to TRBJ1-2; TRBD1 aligns across 7 bases. Trimming removed 3 bases from V and 4 bases from J; junction bases left unmatched: 2. Germline CDR1 is MRHNA and CDR2 is SNTAGT. There are 13 residues in the CDR3. The CDR3 sequence is CASSEGQSYGYTF. CDR3 nucleotide sequence: TGTGCCAGCAGTGAGGGACAGAGCTATGGCTACACCTTC.

CDR3 loop: CALQLTGYEQYF. Here the CDR3 DNA reads TGTGCCCTACAGCTCACCGGCTACGAGCAGTACTTC. V is TRBV30 and J is TRBJ2-7, with unresolved D. Trimming left V 8 bases short and J 3 bases short, with 14 bases between. The germline V gene has CDR1 GTSNPN and CDR2 SVGIG (reference sequence). CDR3 length equals 12 residues. Variable domain in full (rest from reference TRBV30 and TRBJ2-7): SQTIHQWPATLVQPVGSPLSLECTVEGTSNPNLYWYRQAAGRGLQLLFYSVGIGQISSEVPQNLSASRPQDRQFILSSKKLLLSDSGFYLCALQLTGYEQYFGPGTRLTVT.

The rearrangement links TRBV7-2 to TRBJ1-1; D gene unclear. The CDR3 is made up of 13 amino acids. Germline V lookup: CDR1 SGHTA, CDR2 FQGNSA. V lost 1 base to trimming and J lost 5 bases, with 8 bases between them. This CDR3 reads CASSLVRSTEAFF. CDR3 sequence (DNA): TGTGCCAGCAGCTTAGTGAGGTCGACTGAAGCTTTCTTT.